These 5 T cell receptor beta chains were all obtained from the same sample, sequenced in a study of shared T cell receptors in the human thymus (dated by TCRdb to the early 2020s). The library was obtained by the immunoSEQ multiplex PCR assay. TCRdb took over this immuneACCESS table, retaining in-frame rearrangements with V and J assigned. Such tables are incomplete; in checked studies, under half of the missing clones stem from an unresolved V gene, and the remainder is unexplained. Across this sample there are approximately 760,000 clones, with roughly 85% seen only once. The ten largest clones capture under 0.012% of the sample. This sample was also put to use in a study of human thymus T cells.

The source material was thymocytes. All receptors derive from a girl in the first two years of life with a congenital heart defect. Donor details come from another sample of the same person, matched by shared clones.

V usage is TRBV5-8 and J usage is TRBJ1-5; TRBD1 matches at 7 bases. The CDR3 is made up of 13 amino acids. The junction had 7 bases not matched to a gene; V was cut back by 7 bases and J by 6 bases. CDR1 is SGHTS, CDR2 YDEGEE, per germline. The CDR3 spells CASYTNRGQPQHF. CDR3 sequence (DNA): TGTGCCAGCTATACCAACAGGGGTCAGCCCCAGCATTTT.

The CDR3 is CASSQGRPRGGNNEQFF. For the CDR3, the DNA is TGCGCCAGCAGCCAAGGACGGCCGCGGGGGGGAAACAATGAGCAGTTCTTC. The chain couples TRBV4-3 to TRBJ2-1; 9 nucleotides line up with TRBD2. The CDR3 is 17 residues long. Trimming at V came to 1 base and at J to 5 bases, leaving 9 bases not matched to a gene. The V gene's germline CDR1 is LGHNA and CDR2 YSLEER.

The genes are TRBV20-1 and TRBJ2-1; TRBD2 might be the D (5 bases). Trimming removed 6 bases at V and 5 bases at J, with 5 bases between. CDR3 length: 10 residues. CDR1 is DFQATT, CDR2 SNEGSKA, per germline (reference sequence). The CDR3 DNA reads as TGCAGTGCCGGGGACAATGAGCAGTTCTTC. This gives the protein CSAGDNEQFF.

The chain is built from TRBV4-1 and TRBJ1-1; D is uncertain. The length of the CDR3 is 15 residues. With 0 bases removed from V and 4 bases from J, the gap between germline ends came to 12 bases. Germline V gene sequence: CDR1 MGHRA, CDR2 YSYEKL. DNA for the CDR3: TGCGCCAGCAGCCAAGAAGATTGCGGATTCACTGAAGCTTTCTTT. It yields the protein CASSQEDCGFTEAFF.

The chain recombines TRBV11-3 with TRBJ2-7; perhaps TRBD2 as D (5 bases). V was pared by 5 bases and J by 5 bases, with 13 bases between. The CDR3 is 13 residues long. Germline-derived CDR1 and CDR2 are SGHNT and YENEEA. CDR3 residues: CASSTGLRDEQYF. As DNA, the CDR3 is TGTGCCAGCAGCACCGGACTTAGGGACGAGCAGTACTTC.